This T cell receptor beta chain is drawn from a study of blood T cell repertoires in COVID-19. On the study more broadly: Samples taken during acute and convalescent COVID-19 were collected in the United States, Italy and Spain. Sources were T cells, B-cell-depleted T cells, or PBMCs; the material itself was cDNA or gDNA.

Germline loops: CDR1 KGHSH, CDR2 LQKENI. CDR3 length: 14 amino acids. V lost 4 bases to trimming and J lost 8 bases; unmatched junction nucleotides: 6. Under the authors' procedure: Quantification of nucleated cells was approximated via reference gene primer amplification. Profiling relied on immunoSEQ multiplex PCR, and the TCRdb table lists in-frame clones only, not all of them. That table is the source of V, J and clone size, and D and trimming were worked out from the DNA. Here the sample spans approximately 97,000 clones, approximately 81% being singletons. The sample holds one count of this clone.

The TCR comes from a man older than 75 with acute or convalescent COVID-19. Sequencing used peripheral blood. The chain combines TRBV18 with TRBJ1-4; 8 bases are shared with TRBD1. The CDR3 loop reads CASSLGQGREKLFF. The CDR3 coding sequence is TGTGCCAGCTCACTAGGACAGGGTAGAGAAAAACTGTTTTTT.